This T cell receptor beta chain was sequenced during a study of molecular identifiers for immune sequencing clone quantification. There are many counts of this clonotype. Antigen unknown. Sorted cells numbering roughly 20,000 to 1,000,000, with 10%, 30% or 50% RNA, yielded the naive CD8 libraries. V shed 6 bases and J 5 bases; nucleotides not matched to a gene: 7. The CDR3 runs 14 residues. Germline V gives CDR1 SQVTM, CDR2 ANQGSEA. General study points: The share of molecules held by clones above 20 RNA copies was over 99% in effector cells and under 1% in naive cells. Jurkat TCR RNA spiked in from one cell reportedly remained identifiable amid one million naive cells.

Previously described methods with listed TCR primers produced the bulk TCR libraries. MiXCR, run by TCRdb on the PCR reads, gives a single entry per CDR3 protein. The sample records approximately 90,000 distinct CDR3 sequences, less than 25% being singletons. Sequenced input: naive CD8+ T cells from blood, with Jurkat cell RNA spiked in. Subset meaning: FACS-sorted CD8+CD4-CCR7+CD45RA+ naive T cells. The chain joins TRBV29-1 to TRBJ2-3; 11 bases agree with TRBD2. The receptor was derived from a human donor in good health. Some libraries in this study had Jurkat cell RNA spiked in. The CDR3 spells CSVLAGGIGDTQYF. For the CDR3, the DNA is TGCAGCGTCCTAGCGGGGGGCATCGGAGATACGCAGTATTTT.